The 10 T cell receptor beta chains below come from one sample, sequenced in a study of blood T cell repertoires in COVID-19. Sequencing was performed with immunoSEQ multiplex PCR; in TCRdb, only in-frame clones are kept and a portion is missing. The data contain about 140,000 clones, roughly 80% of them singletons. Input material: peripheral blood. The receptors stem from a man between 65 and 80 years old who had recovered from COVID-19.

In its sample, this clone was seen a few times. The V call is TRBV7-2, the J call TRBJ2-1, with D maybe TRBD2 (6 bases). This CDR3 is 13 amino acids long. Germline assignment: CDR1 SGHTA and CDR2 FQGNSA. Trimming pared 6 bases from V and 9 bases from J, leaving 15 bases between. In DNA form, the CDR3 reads TGTGCCAGCAGTTCTCTGGGGGGTCGTGAGCAGTTCTTC. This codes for CASSSLGGREQFF.

The CDR3 here is CASSPGTAFYEQYF. DNA of the CDR3: TGTGCCAGCAGCCCCGGGACAGCCTTCTACGAGCAGTACTTC. The chain is built from TRBV7-9 and TRBJ2-7, with 7 bases aligning to TRBD1. CDR3 length equals 14 residues. J gave up 3 bases and V 5 bases, and 7 bases lay outside the gene matches. Germline V CDR1 and CDR2: SEHNR, FQNEAQ (reference sequence).

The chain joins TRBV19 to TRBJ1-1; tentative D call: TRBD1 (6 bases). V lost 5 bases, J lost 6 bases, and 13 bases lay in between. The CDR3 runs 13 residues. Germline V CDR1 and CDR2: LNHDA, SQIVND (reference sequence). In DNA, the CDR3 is TGTGCCAGTAGTGTCAGGGGTGTCCCTGAAGCTTTCTTT. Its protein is CASSVRGVPEAFF.

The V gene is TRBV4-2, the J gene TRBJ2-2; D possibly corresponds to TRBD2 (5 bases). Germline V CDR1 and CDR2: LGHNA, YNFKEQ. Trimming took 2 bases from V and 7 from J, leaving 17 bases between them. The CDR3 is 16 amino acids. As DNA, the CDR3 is TGTGCCAGCAGCCAAAATAGCGCGAACCTTTACGGGGAGCTGTTTTTT. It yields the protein CASSQNSANLYGELFF.

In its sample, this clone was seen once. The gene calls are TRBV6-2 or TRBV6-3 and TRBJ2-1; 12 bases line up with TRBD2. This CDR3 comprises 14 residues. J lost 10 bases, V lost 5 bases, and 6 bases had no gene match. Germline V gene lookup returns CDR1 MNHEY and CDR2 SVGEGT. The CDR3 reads CASSPLAGGDEQFF. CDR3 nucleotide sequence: TGTGCCAGCAGTCCCCTAGCGGGAGGGGACGAGCAGTTCTTC.

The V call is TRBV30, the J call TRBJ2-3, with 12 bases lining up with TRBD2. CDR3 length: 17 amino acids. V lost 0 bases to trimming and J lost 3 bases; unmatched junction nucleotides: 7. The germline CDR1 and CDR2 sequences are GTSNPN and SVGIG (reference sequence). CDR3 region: CAWSVMLAGGPTDTQYF. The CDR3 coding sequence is TGTGCCTGGAGTGTAATGCTAGCGGGAGGGCCAACAGATACGCAGTATTTT. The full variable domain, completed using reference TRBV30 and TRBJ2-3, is SQTIHQWPATLVQPVGSPLSLECTVEGTSNPNLYWYRQAAGRGLQLLFYSVGIGQISSEVPQNLSASRPQDRQFILSSKKLLLSDSGFYLCAWSVMLAGGPTDTQYFGPGTRLTVL.

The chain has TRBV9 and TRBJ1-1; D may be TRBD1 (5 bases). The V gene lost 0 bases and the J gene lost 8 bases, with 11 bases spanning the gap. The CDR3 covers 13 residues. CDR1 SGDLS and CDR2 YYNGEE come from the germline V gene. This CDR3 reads CASSVGPGGEAFF. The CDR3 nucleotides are TGTGCCAGCAGCGTAGGCCCTGGGGGGGAAGCTTTCTTT.

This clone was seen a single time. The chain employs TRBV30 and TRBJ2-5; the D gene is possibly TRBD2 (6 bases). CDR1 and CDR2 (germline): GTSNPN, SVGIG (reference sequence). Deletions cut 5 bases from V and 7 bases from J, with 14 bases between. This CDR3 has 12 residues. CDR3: CAWGRGGMTQYF. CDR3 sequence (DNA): TGTGCCTGGGGTCGAGGAGGGATGACCCAGTACTTC.

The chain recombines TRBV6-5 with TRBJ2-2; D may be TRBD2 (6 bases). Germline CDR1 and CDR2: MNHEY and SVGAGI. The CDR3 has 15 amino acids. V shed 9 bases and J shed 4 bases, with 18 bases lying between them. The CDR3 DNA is TGTGCCAGTCGTCTAGCGCCGAGATCCACCGGGGAGCTGTTTTTT. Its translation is CASRLAPRSTGELFF.

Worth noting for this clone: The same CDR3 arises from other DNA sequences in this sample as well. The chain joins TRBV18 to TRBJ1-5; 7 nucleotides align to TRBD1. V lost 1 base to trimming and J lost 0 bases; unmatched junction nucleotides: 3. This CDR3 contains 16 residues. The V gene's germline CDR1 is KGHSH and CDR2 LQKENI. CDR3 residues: CASSPQGAGSNQPQHF. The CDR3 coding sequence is TGTGCCAGCTCACCACAGGGGGCGGGTAGCAATCAGCCCCAGCATTTT.